The present T cell receptor (beta chain) was sequenced within a study of shared clonotypes between healthy human individuals. TCRdb's table, derived via immunoSEQ multiplex PCR, lists solely in-frame clones and lacks some. The sample carries around 2.5 million clones, 93% recorded once. V lost 5 bases, J lost 2 bases, and 9 bases lay in between. The germline V gene encodes CDR1 SGHAT and CDR2 FQNNGV. The CDR3 consists of 13 residues. This clone was counted a few times. Sample: naive CD4+ T cells from PBMCs. Regarding subset: CD45RA+ positively selected. J is TRBJ1-2 and V is TRBV11-2; D is undetermined. The sequence was collected from a man between 18 and 29 years old in good health. Some clones in this sample may be carry-over from other donors' samples. The chain's CDR3 is CASSLIPNYGYTF. In nucleotides, the CDR3 is TGTGCCAGCAGCCTAATTCCAAACTATGGCTACACCTTC.